A selection of T cell receptor beta chains follows, all from one sample in a study of blood T cell repertoires in COVID-19. Libraries were prepared by immunoSEQ multiplex PCR; TCRdb keeps only in-frame clonotypes and omits some of them. The table shows 470,000 or so clones, with 80% to 90% occurring only once. The sequenced material came from peripheral blood. Receptors were obtained from a human donor in a cohort sampled during active COVID-19. Both conserved end residues are part of each CDR3. The D gene is left open where the match is weak. Only part of the rows carry a size: once, few, many, or a class if the clone is expanded.

clone size: .
J gene: TRBJ2-5
D gene: .
V gene: TRBV20-1
CDR3 protein: CSGSSGETQYF
CDR3 DNA: TGCAGTGGATCCAGCGGAGAGACCCAGTACTTC

clone size: .
J gene: TRBJ1-2
D gene: TRBD1
V gene: TRBV5-1
CDR3 protein: CASSLGTVQGGSYGYTF
CDR3 DNA: TGCGCCAGCAGCCTGGGGACGGTTCAAGGGGGCAGCTATGGCTACACCTTC

clone size: few
J gene: TRBJ1-1
D gene: .
V gene: TRBV6-1
CDR3 protein: CASSDGGTENTEAFF
CDR3 DNA: TGTGCCAGCAGTGACGGGGGGACGGAGAACACTGAAGCTTTCTTT

clone size: .
J gene: TRBJ1-1
D gene: .
V gene: TRBV23-1
CDR3 protein: CASSPYEAFF
CDR3 DNA: TGCGCCAGCAGTCCGTATGAAGCTTTCTTT

clone size: .
J gene: TRBJ1-2
D gene: TRBD1
V gene: TRBV5-4
CDR3 protein: CASSATGLGGGYTF
CDR3 DNA: TGTGCCAGCAGCGCGACAGGGTTGGGGGGTGGCTACACCTTC

clone size: .
J gene: TRBJ2-3
D gene: TRBD2
V gene: TRBV9
CDR3 protein: CASSAVPGLAGGPPDTQYF
CDR3 DNA: TGTGCCAGCAGCGCCGTCCCGGGACTAGCGGGAGGGCCCCCAGATACGCAGTATTTT

clone size: .
J gene: TRBJ1-1
D gene: .
V gene: TRBV27
CDR3 protein: CASSLIPGIRTEAFF
CDR3 DNA: TGTGCCAGCAGTTTGATTCCGGGGATAAGAACTGAAGCTTTCTTT

clone size: .
J gene: TRBJ2-7
D gene: TRBD2
V gene: TRBV9
CDR3 protein: CASSVVAGAHEQYF
CDR3 DNA: TGTGCCAGCAGCGTAGTGGCGGGAGCCCACGAGCAGTACTTC

clone size: .
J gene: TRBJ2-1
D gene: TRBD2
V gene: TRBV7-2
CDR3 protein: CASSPGLAGKAGFF
CDR3 DNA: TGTGCCAGCAGCCCGGGACTAGCGGGGAAAGCAGGGTTCTTC

clone size: .
J gene: TRBJ2-2
D gene: TRBD2
V gene: TRBV4-3
CDR3 protein: CASSQDSTSGSTGELFF
CDR3 DNA: TGCGCCAGCAGCCAAGATTCAACTAGCGGGAGCACCGGGGAGCTGTTTTTT

clone size: .
J gene: TRBJ2-5
D gene: .
V gene: TRBV6-2/TRBV6-3
CDR3 protein: CASSYTLSFQETQYF
CDR3 DNA: TGTGCCAGCAGTTACACCCTATCTTTTCAAGAGACCCAGTACTTC

clone size: .
J gene: TRBJ2-1
D gene: TRBD1
V gene: TRBV9
CDR3 protein: CASSLTRGQGDWNEQFF
CDR3 DNA: TGTGCCAGCAGCCTAACCCGGGGACAGGGGGACTGGAATGAGCAGTTCTTC

clone size: .
J gene: TRBJ2-1
D gene: TRBD2
V gene: TRBV19
CDR3 protein: CASSSGGARYNEQFF
CDR3 DNA: TGTGCCAGTAGTAGCGGGGGGGCTAGGTACAATGAGCAGTTCTTC

clone size: .
J gene: TRBJ2-7
D gene: TRBD1
V gene: TRBV7-9
CDR3 protein: CASSLGRTGGDEQYF
CDR3 DNA: TGTGCCAGCAGCTTAGGAAGGACAGGCGGCGACGAGCAGTACTTC

clone size: .
J gene: TRBJ1-2
D gene: .
V gene: TRBV6-5
CDR3 protein: CASSYSGQLYGYTF
CDR3 DNA: TGTGCCAGCAGTTACTCCGGACAGCTCTATGGCTACACCTTC

clone size: .
J gene: TRBJ1-4
D gene: .
V gene: TRBV11-2
CDR3 protein: CASSPSATNEKLFF
CDR3 DNA: TGTGCCAGCAGCCCGAGTGCAACTAATGAAAAACTGTTTTTT

clone size: .
J gene: TRBJ1-2
D gene: TRBD1
V gene: TRBV19
CDR3 protein: CASSMGERQGDYGYTF
CDR3 DNA: TGTGCCAGTAGTATGGGCGAGAGGCAGGGGGACTATGGCTACACCTTC

clone size: .
J gene: TRBJ2-5
D gene: .
V gene: TRBV14
CDR3 protein: CASSLEKDSVSGGETQYF
CDR3 DNA: TGTGCCAGCAGCCTCGAGAAGGACAGCGTTTCGGGAGGAGAGACCCAGTACTTC

clone size: .
J gene: TRBJ2-1
D gene: .
V gene: TRBV6-5
CDR3 protein: CASSFARIGEQFF
CDR3 DNA: TGTGCCAGCAGTTTCGCTAGAATAGGTGAGCAGTTCTTC

clone size: .
J gene: TRBJ1-5
D gene: .
V gene: TRBV19
CDR3 protein: CASSYLRESNQPQHF
CDR3 DNA: TGTGCCAGTAGCTATTTACGGGAGAGCAATCAGCCCCAGCATTTT

clone size: .
J gene: TRBJ1-2
D gene: .
V gene: TRBV19
CDR3 protein: CASSSIGGHGYTF
CDR3 DNA: TGTGCCAGTAGTAGTATCGGGGGACATGGCTACACCTTC

clone size: .
J gene: TRBJ2-5
D gene: TRBD1
V gene: TRBV10-3
CDR3 protein: CAISSYGRGQGLETQYF
CDR3 DNA: TGTGCCATCAGTTCCTACGGACGGGGACAGGGGCTAGAGACCCAGTACTTC

clone size: .
J gene: TRBJ2-1
D gene: .
V gene: TRBV7-3
CDR3 protein: CASSFPTGSSAYNEQFF
CDR3 DNA: TGTGCCAGCAGCTTCCCTACCGGGTCTAGCGCCTACAATGAGCAGTTCTTC

clone size: .
J gene: TRBJ2-2
D gene: TRBD1
V gene: TRBV9
CDR3 protein: CASSPGTGANTGELFF
CDR3 DNA: TGTGCCAGCAGCCCCGGGACAGGGGCTAACACCGGGGAGCTGTTTTTT

clone size: .
J gene: TRBJ2-1
D gene: TRBD2
V gene: TRBV7-2
CDR3 protein: CASSSTWGLGNNEQFF
CDR3 DNA: TGTGCCAGCAGCTCGACATGGGGACTAGGCAATAATGAGCAGTTCTTC

clone size: .
J gene: TRBJ2-1
D gene: TRBD2
V gene: TRBV7-3
CDR3 protein: CASSLRTSGSGQFF
CDR3 DNA: TGTGCCAGCAGCTTACGGACTAGCGGGAGTGGACAGTTCTTC

clone size: .
J gene: TRBJ1-5
D gene: .
V gene: TRBV2
CDR3 protein: CASSEGWVRGNQPQHF
CDR3 DNA: TGTGCCAGCAGTGAAGGGTGGGTGAGGGGCAATCAGCCCCAGCATTTT

clone size: .
J gene: TRBJ1-1
D gene: .
V gene: TRBV29-1
CDR3 protein: CSALTGGNTEAFF
CDR3 DNA: TGCAGCGCTTTAACAGGCGGGAACACTGAAGCTTTCTTT

clone size: once
J gene: TRBJ2-7
D gene: TRBD1
V gene: TRBV28
CDR3 protein: CASSQPGQGTYEQYF
CDR3 DNA: TGTGCCAGCAGTCAACCGGGACAGGGAACCTACGAGCAGTACTTC

clone size: .
J gene: TRBJ1-5
D gene: .
V gene: TRBV5-4
CDR3 protein: CASSTQGIDQPQHF
CDR3 DNA: TGTGCCAGCAGCACACAGGGTATAGATCAGCCCCAGCATTTT

clone size: .
J gene: TRBJ1-2
D gene: .
V gene: TRBV9
CDR3 protein: CASSASVGNYGYTF
CDR3 DNA: TGTGCCAGCAGCGCTAGCGTGGGGAACTATGGCTACACCTTC

clone size: .
J gene: TRBJ2-1
D gene: TRBD1
V gene: TRBV6-2/TRBV6-3
CDR3 protein: CASSGGQGSYNEQFF
CDR3 DNA: TGTGCCAGCAGTGGAGGACAGGGGTCCTACAATGAGCAGTTCTTC

clone size: once
J gene: TRBJ2-2
D gene: TRBD1
V gene: TRBV29-1
CDR3 protein: CSVSGGTGELFF
CDR3 DNA: TGCAGCGTTTCAGGGGGTACCGGGGAGCTGTTTTTT

clone size: .
J gene: TRBJ1-3
D gene: .
V gene: TRBV30
CDR3 protein: CAWTISGGRGNTIYF
CDR3 DNA: TGTGCCTGGACAATATCTGGGGGCCGTGGAAACACCATATATTTT

clone size: .
J gene: TRBJ2-1
D gene: .
V gene: TRBV5-1
CDR3 protein: CASSFISASSYNEQFF
CDR3 DNA: TGCGCCAGCAGCTTCATAAGCGCGAGCTCCTACAATGAGCAGTTCTTC

clone size: .
J gene: TRBJ2-7
D gene: TRBD2
V gene: TRBV19
CDR3 protein: CASSIMGGSSYEQYF
CDR3 DNA: TGTGCCAGTAGTATAATGGGCGGGAGCTCCTACGAGCAGTACTTC

clone size: .
J gene: TRBJ2-1
D gene: TRBD2
V gene: TRBV5-4
CDR3 protein: CASSLRTSGINEQFF
CDR3 DNA: TGTGCCAGCAGCTTACGGACTAGCGGCATAAATGAGCAGTTCTTC

clone size: .
J gene: TRBJ1-5
D gene: .
V gene: TRBV7-9
CDR3 protein: CASSADGNYQPQHF
CDR3 DNA: TGTGCCAGCAGCGCCGACGGGAATTATCAGCCCCAGCATTTT

clone size: .
J gene: TRBJ2-7
D gene: TRBD1
V gene: TRBV7-6
CDR3 protein: CASSSGQVLPYEQYF
CDR3 DNA: TGTGCCAGCAGCTCAGGACAGGTCCTTCCCTACGAGCAGTACTTC

clone size: .
J gene: TRBJ1-6
D gene: TRBD1
V gene: TRBV9
CDR3 protein: CASSSQDRAFYNSPLHF
CDR3 DNA: TGTGCCAGCAGCTCTCAGGACAGGGCGTTTTATAATTCACCCCTCCACTTT

clone size: .
J gene: TRBJ2-7
D gene: TRBD1
V gene: TRBV3-1/TRBV3-2
CDR3 protein: CASSQQGVAYEQYF
CDR3 DNA: TGTGCCAGCAGCCAACAGGGGGTCGCCTACGAGCAGTACTTC

clone size: .
J gene: TRBJ1-3
D gene: .
V gene: TRBV15
CDR3 protein: CATSRGYTNSGNTIYF
CDR3 DNA: TGTGCCACCAGCAGAGGTTACACAAACTCTGGAAACACCATATATTTT

clone size: .
J gene: TRBJ2-4
D gene: TRBD1
V gene: TRBV11-2
CDR3 protein: CASSLTGTLERYF
CDR3 DNA: TGTGCCAGCAGTTTGACAGGGACCCTCGAACGGTACTTC

clone size: .
J gene: TRBJ1-2
D gene: .
V gene: TRBV29-1
CDR3 protein: CSHHTSGGYTF
CDR3 DNA: TGCAGCCATCATACCTCGGGAGGCTACACCTTC

clone size: .
J gene: TRBJ2-2
D gene: TRBD1
V gene: TRBV27
CDR3 protein: CASTTDRGGFVTGELFF
CDR3 DNA: TGTGCCAGCACCACCGACAGGGGTGGGTTTGTCACCGGGGAGCTGTTTTTT

clone size: .
J gene: TRBJ1-1
D gene: .
V gene: TRBV3-1/TRBV3-2
CDR3 protein: CASSQGEGNTEAFF
CDR3 DNA: TGTGCCAGCAGCCAAGGCGAGGGGAACACTGAAGCTTTCTTT

clone size: .
J gene: TRBJ2-7
D gene: .
V gene: TRBV6-6
CDR3 protein: CATGTSGTSAYEQYF
CDR3 DNA: TGTGCCACCGGGACATCCGGGACATCTGCCTACGAGCAGTACTTC

clone size: few
J gene: TRBJ2-1
D gene: .
V gene: TRBV5-8
CDR3 protein: CASSLWLSYNEQFF
CDR3 DNA: TGTGCCAGCAGCTTGTGGTTGAGTTACAATGAGCAGTTCTTC

clone size: .
J gene: TRBJ1-5
D gene: TRBD1
V gene: TRBV27
CDR3 protein: CASSLTGTRQPQHF
CDR3 DNA: TGTGCCAGCAGTTTGACAGGGACAAGGCAGCCCCAGCATTTT

clone size: .
J gene: TRBJ2-1
D gene: .
V gene: TRBV4-3
CDR3 protein: CASSQKTGPYNEQFF
CDR3 DNA: TGCGCCAGCAGCCAAAAGACAGGCCCCTACAATGAGCAGTTCTTC

clone size: .
J gene: TRBJ1-2
D gene: .
V gene: TRBV19
CDR3 protein: CASSPTQAYGYTF
CDR3 DNA: TGTGCCAGTAGTCCAACACAGGCCTATGGCTACACCTTC

clone size: .
J gene: TRBJ2-5
D gene: TRBD2
V gene: TRBV6-2/TRBV6-3
CDR3 protein: CASSYSGGGQETQYF
CDR3 DNA: TGTGCCAGCAGTTACAGTGGCGGGGGACAAGAGACCCAGTACTTC

clone size: .
J gene: TRBJ2-1
D gene: TRBD2
V gene: TRBV7-8
CDR3 protein: CASGLGGRASEQFF
CDR3 DNA: TGTGCCAGCGGACTTGGGGGGAGGGCCTCTGAGCAGTTCTTC